The T cell receptor beta chain under discussion was sequenced for a study of blood T cell repertoires in COVID-19. Study background: Spain, Italy and the United States supplied samples that represented acute and convalescent COVID-19. T cells, B-cell-depleted T cells, or PBMCs provided the cDNA or gDNA that served as material.

This clone came up once. Original processing notes: Amplifying reference gene primers gave estimates of nucleated cell counts. Clones were sequenced by immunoSEQ multiplex PCR, and TCRdb holds only the in-frame ones, with some missing. V and J calls and clone size are those listed in that table; D and trimming were worked out from the DNA. This table has about 120,000 clones, less than 90% appearing once. CDR3 length equals 16 residues. Germline values: CDR1 MNHEY, CDR2 SMNVEV (reference sequence). V was pared by 3 bases and J by 3 bases, with 10 bases of the junction left unmatched. V is TRBV27 and J is TRBJ2-7; 8 bases match TRBD2. This clonotype was sampled from a woman in her thirties who had recovered from COVID-19. The sample was PBMCs or T cells enriched from blood (not recorded which). CDR3 in amino acids: CASSFSAGVPHYEQYF. The CDR3 DNA reads TGTGCCAGCAGTTTTTCAGCGGGAGTACCCCACTACGAGCAGTACTTC.